These 7 T cell receptor beta chains share one sample of origin, sequenced in a study of shared clonotypes between healthy human individuals. Profiling relied on immunoSEQ multiplex PCR, and the TCRdb table lists in-frame clones only, not all of them. The sample has around 580,000 clones, roughly 98% seen once. Naive CD8 isolation took CD45RO-negative cells positively selected for CCR7 and excluded terminally differentiated effector memory CD45RA+ cells. Sequencing was done on a sample of naive CD8+ T cells sorted from blood. Every receptor here comes from a man aged 25-45 years in good health.

The rearrangement joins TRBV5-1 to TRBJ2-7; D possibly corresponds to TRBD2 (5 bases). V lost 0 bases and J 3 bases, leaving 13 bases between the germline ends. CDR3 size: 15 residues. Looked up from germline, CDR1 is SGHRS and CDR2 is YFSETQ. The CDR3 region is CASSLGTDDYYEQYF. For the CDR3, the DNA is TGCGCCAGCAGCTTGGGAACGGATGACTACTACGAGCAGTACTTC.

The chain couples TRBV7-9 to TRBJ2-3; a weak D match, TRBD2 (5 bases). There are 15 residues in the CDR3. Trimming took 10 bases from V and 1 from J, leaving 18 bases between them. CDR1 is SEHNR and CDR2 is FQNEAQ in the germline V gene (reference sequence). The CDR3 sequence is CAIGNWGGGTDTQYF. In nucleotides, the CDR3 is TGTGCCATCGGGAATTGGGGTGGAGGCACAGATACGCAGTATTTT.

About this clone: The same CDR3 is also encoded by other DNA sequences in this sample. The chain employs TRBV9 and TRBJ1-2; D not certain. Germline V lookup: CDR1 SGDLS, CDR2 YYNGEE. V was pared by 3 bases and J by 2 bases, with 8 bases between. The CDR3 has 13 residues. This chain's CDR3 is CASSGTVNYGYTF. CDR3 nucleotides: TGTGCCAGCAGCGGGACGGTGAACTATGGCTACACCTTC.

V and J are TRBV6-1 and TRBJ1-5, with a weak D call TRBD1 (6 bases). Deletions cut 2 bases from V and 10 bases from J, with 12 bases between. Germline values: CDR1 MNHNS, CDR2 SASEGT. The CDR3 length is 13 residues. In DNA, the CDR3 is TGTGCCAGCAGTGAAAAACCGGGACAACCCCAGCATTTT. It specifies CASSEKPGQPQHF.

This clone showed up just once. V is TRBV4-1 and J is TRBJ2-1; 7 nucleotides agree with TRBD1. Germline assignment: CDR1 MGHRA and CDR2 YSYEKL. The CDR3 spans 17 residues. Trimming at V came to 0 bases and at J to 4 bases, leaving 9 bases not matched to a gene. CDR3 sequence reads: CASSQDRLQGFYNEQFF. CDR3 in DNA: TGCGCCAGCAGCCAAGATCGGTTACAGGGGTTTTACAATGAGCAGTTCTTC.

The V and J genes are TRBV29-1 and TRBJ2-4; tentatively, D is TRBD2 (6 bases). CDR3 length: 11 amino acids. Trimming shortened V by 6 bases and J by 15 bases, and 18 bases separated the two germline ends. Germline CDR1 reads SQVTM; CDR2 reads ANQGSEA. In nucleotides, the CDR3 is TGCAGCGTGGTCCGGGACTTGAAACCGTACTTC. It translates to CSVVRDLKPYF.

This chain connects TRBV28 to TRBJ2-3, with D possibly TRBD2 on 6 matching bases. The germline V and J ends were trimmed by 6 bases and 0 bases, with 16 bases remaining between them. CDR3 length: 16 residues. The germline V gene has CDR1 MDHEN and CDR2 SYDVKM. CDR3 nucleotide sequence: TGTGCCAGCAGCCCAACTAGCAGATCTAGCACAGATACGCAGTATTTT. Its translation: CASSPTSRSSTDTQYF. Complete variable domain (other parts from reference TRBV28 and TRBJ2-3): DVKVTQSSRYLVKRTGEKVFLECVQDMDHENMFWYRQDPGLGLRLIYFSYDVKMKEKGDIPEGYSVSREKKERFSLILESASTNQTSMYLCASSPTSRSSTDTQYFGPGTRLTVL.